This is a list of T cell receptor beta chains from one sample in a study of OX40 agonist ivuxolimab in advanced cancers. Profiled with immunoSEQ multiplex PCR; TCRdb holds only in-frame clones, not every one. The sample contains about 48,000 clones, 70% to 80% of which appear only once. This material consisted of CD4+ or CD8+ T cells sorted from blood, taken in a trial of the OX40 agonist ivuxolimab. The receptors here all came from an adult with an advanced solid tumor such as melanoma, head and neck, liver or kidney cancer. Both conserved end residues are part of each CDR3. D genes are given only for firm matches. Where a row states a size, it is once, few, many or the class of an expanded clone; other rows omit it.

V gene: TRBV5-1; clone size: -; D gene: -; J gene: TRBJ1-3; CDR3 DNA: TGCGCCAGCAGCTTGGAAGCGAGCTCTGGAAACACCATATATTTT; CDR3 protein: CASSLEASSGNTIYF
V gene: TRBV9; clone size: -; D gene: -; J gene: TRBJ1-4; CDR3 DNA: TGTGCCAGCAGCCCGACAGCAACTAATGAAAAACTGTTTTTT; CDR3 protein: CASSPTATNEKLFF
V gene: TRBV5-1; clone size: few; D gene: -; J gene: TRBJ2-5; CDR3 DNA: TGCGCCAGCAGCTTGGACGGACGGGACGGAGAGACCCAGTACTTC; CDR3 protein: CASSLDGRDGETQYF
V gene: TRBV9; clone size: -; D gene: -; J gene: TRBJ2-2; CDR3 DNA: TGTGCCAGCAGCGTAACCAAGGGGCCCTACAGGGCCACCGGGGAGCTGTTTTTT; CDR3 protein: CASSVTKGPYRATGELFF
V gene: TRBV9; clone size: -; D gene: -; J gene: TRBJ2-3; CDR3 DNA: TGTGCCAGCAGCCTAGACCAGGCCCATACGCAGTATTTT; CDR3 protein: CASSLDQAHTQYF
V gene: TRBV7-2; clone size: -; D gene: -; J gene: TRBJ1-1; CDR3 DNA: TGTGCCAGCAGCCCCGACAGGTCCAACACTGAAGCTTTCTTT; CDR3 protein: CASSPDRSNTEAFF
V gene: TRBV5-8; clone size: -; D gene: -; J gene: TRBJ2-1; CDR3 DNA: TGTGCCAGCAGCTGGATGGATGAGCAGTTCTTC; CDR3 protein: CASSWMDEQFF
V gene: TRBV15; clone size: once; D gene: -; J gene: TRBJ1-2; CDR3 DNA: TGTGCCACCAGCAGAGGTCAGGGCCATGGCTACACCTTC; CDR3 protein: CATSRGQGHGYTF
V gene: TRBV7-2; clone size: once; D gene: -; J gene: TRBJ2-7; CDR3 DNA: TGTGCCAGCACCCAATGGGGGATCAACTACGAGCAGTACTTC; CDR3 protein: CASTQWGINYEQYF
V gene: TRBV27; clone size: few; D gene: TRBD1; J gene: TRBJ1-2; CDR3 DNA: TGTGCCAGCAGTCCCCGCCAGGGGGTCTATGGCTACACCTTC; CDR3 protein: CASSPRQGVYGYTF
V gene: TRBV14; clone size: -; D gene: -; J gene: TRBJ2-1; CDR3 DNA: TGTGCCAGCAGCCTTATGAGCGCCAACAATGAGCAGTTCTTC; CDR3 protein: CASSLMSANNEQFF
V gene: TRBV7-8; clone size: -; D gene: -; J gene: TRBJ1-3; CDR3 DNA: TGTGCCAGCAGCTTAGCCGGGGGCAGGGTAGACACCATATATTTT; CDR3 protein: CASSLAGGRVDTIYF
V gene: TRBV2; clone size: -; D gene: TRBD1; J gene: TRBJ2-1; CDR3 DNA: TGTGCCAGCAGGGACAGGTCATTCTCCTACAATGAGCAGTTCTTC; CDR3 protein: CASRDRSFSYNEQFF
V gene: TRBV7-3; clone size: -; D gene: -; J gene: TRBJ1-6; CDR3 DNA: TGTGCCAGCAGCCCCGGGGGGGCAAATTCACCCCTCCACTTT; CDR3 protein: CASSPGGANSPLHF
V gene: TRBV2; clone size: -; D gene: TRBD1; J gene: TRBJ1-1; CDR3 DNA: TGTGCCAGCAGAGCCGGGACAGGGGACACTGAAGCTTTCTTT; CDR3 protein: CASRAGTGDTEAFF
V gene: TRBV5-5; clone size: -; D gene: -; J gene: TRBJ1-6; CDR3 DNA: TGTGCCAGCAGCTTGGTGAAGGGAAGCGAGAATTCACCCCTCCACTTT; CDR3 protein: CASSLVKGSENSPLHF
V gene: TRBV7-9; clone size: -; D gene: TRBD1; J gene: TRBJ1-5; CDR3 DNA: TGTGCCAGCAGCCCCGGGACAGGGCCCATGCAGCCCCAGCATTTT; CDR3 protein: CASSPGTGPMQPQHF
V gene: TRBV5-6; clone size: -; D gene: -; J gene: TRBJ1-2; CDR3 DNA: TGTGCCAGCAGCTTGGGGCAGGGGAGGATTGGCTACACCTTC; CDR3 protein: CASSLGQGRIGYTF
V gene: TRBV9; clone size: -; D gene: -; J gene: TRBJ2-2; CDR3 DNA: TGTGCCAGCAGCGTATTAGGGAACACCGGGGAGCTGTTTTTT; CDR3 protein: CASSVLGNTGELFF
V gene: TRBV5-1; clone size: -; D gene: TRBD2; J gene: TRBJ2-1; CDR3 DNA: TGCGCCAGCAGCTCATCAGCGGGAGGGCCCCTGGGTGAGCAGTTCTTC; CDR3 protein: CASSSSAGGPLGEQFF
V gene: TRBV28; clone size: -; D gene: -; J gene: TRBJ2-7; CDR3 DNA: TGTGCCAGCAGTTTTGGGAGTAGTGCTTACGAGCAGTACTTC; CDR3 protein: CASSFGSSAYEQYF
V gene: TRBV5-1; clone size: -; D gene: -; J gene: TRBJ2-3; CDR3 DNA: TGCGCCAGCAGCTTGTCGTTAGCCGCAGATACGCAGTATTTT; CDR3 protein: CASSLSLAADTQYF
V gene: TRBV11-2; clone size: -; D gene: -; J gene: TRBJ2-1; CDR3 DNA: TGTGCCAGCAGAGATTTGGTTGCAGATAATGAGCAGTTCTTC; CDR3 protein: CASRDLVADNEQFF
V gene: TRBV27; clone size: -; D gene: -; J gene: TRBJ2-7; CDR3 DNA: TGTGCCAGCAGTTTATCGAGGGCCGGAACCTACGAGCAGTACTTC; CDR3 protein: CASSLSRAGTYEQYF
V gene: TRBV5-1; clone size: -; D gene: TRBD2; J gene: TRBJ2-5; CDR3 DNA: TGCGCCAGCAGCTTGGCCGGGAGCGGGGGGGCCTGGGAGACCCAGTACTTC; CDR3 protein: CASSLAGSGGAWETQYF
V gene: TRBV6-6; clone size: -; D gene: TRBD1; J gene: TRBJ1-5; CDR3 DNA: TGTGCCAGCACTAAAGGGACAGATAGCAATCAGCCCCAGCATTTT; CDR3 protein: CASTKGTDSNQPQHF
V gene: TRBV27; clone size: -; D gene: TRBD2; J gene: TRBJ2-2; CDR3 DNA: TGTGCCAGCAGTCCCCTCTATCTAGCGGGGGGGAGAACGAACACCGGGGAGCTGTTTTTT; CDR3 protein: CASSPLYLAGGRTNTGELFF
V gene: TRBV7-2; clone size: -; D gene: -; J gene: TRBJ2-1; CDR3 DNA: TGTGCCAGCAGACGAACTAGCTCCAGCTCCTACAATGAGCAGTTCTTC; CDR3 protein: CASRRTSSSSYNEQFF
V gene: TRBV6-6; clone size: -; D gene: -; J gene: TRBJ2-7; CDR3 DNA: TGTGCCAGCAGTCCCGACAGGAGCCACGAGCAGTACTTC; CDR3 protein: CASSPDRSHEQYF
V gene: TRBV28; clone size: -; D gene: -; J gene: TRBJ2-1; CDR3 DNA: TGTGCCAGCAGTTCCCCCCCCTCCTACAATGAGCAGTTCTTC; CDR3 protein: CASSSPPSYNEQFF
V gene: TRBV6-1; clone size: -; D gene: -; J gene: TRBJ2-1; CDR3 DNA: TGTGCCAGCAGTGTTGCCAGGGGCTCTGCGAATGAGCAGTTCTTC; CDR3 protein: CASSVARGSANEQFF
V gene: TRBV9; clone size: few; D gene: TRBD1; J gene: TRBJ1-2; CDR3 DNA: TGTGCCAGCTCCCCAGGGGGCGATGGCTACACCTTC; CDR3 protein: CASSPGGDGYTF
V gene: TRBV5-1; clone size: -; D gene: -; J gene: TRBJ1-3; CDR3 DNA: TGCGCCAGCACCCGGACAGCGAGCTCTGGAAACACCATATATTTT; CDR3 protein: CASTRTASSGNTIYF
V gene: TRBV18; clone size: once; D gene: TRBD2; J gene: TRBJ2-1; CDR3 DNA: TGTGCCAGCTCACCCTTTGGACTAGCGGGGGGGGACGAGCAGTTCTTC; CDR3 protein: CASSPFGLAGGDEQFF
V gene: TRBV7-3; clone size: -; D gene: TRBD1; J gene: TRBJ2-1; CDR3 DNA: TGTGCCAGCAGCCGAGACAGGGAAGGAGAGCAGTTCTTC; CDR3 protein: CASSRDREGEQFF
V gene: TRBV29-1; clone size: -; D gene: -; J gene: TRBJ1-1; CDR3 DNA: TGCAGCGCCGGGGGGGACACTGAAGCTTTCTTT; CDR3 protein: CSAGGDTEAFF
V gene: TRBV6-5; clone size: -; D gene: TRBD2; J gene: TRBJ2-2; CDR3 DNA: TGTGCCAGCCGGCGGGGGGGCGTAGCCGGGGAGCTGTTTTTT; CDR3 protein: CASRRGGVAGELFF
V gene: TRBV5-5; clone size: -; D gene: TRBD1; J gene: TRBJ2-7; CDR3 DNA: TGTGCCAGCAGCTTGAGGACAGGGGGTTCCTACGAGCAGTACTTC; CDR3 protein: CASSLRTGGSYEQYF
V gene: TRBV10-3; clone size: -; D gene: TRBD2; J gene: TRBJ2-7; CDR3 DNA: TGTGCCATCAGTCCTCCTAGCGGGAGTAGCGAGCAGTACTTC; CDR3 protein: CAISPPSGSSEQYF
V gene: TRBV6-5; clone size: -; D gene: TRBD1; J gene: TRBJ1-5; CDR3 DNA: TGTGCCAGCAGTAGAACGGACAGGGTGGGACATAAGCATTTT; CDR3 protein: CASSRTDRVGHKHF
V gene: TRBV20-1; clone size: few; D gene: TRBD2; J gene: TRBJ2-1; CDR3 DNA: TGCAGTGCCAAGGGCGGGGGTGAGCAGTTCTTC; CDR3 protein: CSAKGGGEQFF
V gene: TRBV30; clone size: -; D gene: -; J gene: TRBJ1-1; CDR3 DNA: TGTGCCTGGAGTGCTTGGGCCCTTAACACTGAAGCTTTCTTT; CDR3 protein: CAWSAWALNTEAFF
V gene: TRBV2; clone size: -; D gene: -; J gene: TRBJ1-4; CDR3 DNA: TGTGCCAGCAGTGAGGGTTCGGCGGTAGAAAAACTGTTTTTT; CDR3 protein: CASSEGSAVEKLFF
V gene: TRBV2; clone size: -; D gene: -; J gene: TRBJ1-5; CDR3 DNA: TGTGCCAGCGTTGGACAGCTCCAGGGCAATCAGCCCCAGCATTTT; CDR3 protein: CASVGQLQGNQPQHF
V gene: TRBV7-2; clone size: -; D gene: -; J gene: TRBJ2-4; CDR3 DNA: TGTGCCAGCAGCTTAGCGACCATTCAGTACTTC; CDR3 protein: CASSLATIQYF
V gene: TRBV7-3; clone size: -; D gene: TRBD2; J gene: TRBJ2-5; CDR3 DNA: TGTGCCAGCAGCTCGGGACTAGCGGGGGGAAACCGTCAAGAGGCCCAGTACTTC; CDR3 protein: CASSSGLAGGNRQEAQYF
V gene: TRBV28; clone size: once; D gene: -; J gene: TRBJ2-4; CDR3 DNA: TGTGCCAGCAGTTTGGGGGGTCAGGGGCTGGCCAAAAACATTCAGTACTTC; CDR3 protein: CASSLGGQGLAKNIQYF
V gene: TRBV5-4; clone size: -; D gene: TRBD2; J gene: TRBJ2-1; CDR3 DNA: TGTGCCAGCAGCTTTGGCGGGGGGTACAATGAGCAGTTCTTC; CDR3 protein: CASSFGGGYNEQFF
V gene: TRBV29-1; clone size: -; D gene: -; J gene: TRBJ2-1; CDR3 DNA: TGCAGCGTTGCCTTACAAGACCCTGCGACGAGGAATGAGCAGTTCTTC; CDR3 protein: CSVALQDPATRNEQFF
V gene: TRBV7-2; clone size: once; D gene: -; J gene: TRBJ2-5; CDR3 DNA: TGTGCCAGCAACAAGCGAACGGGGTTGGAGACCCAGTACTTC; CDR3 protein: CASNKRTGLETQYF
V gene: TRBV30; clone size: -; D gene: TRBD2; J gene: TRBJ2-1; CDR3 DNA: TGTGCCTGGAAGAACGGACTAGCGGGAGTCGATGAGCAGTTCTTC; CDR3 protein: CAWKNGLAGVDEQFF
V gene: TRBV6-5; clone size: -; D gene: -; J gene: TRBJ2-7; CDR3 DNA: TGTGCCAGCAGTTACGGGACTGCAATCTACGAGCAGTACTTC; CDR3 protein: CASSYGTAIYEQYF
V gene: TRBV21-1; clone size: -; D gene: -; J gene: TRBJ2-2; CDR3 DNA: TGTGCCAGCAGCAAAAGGGTGTTAACCGGGGAGCTGTTTTTT; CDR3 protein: CASSKRVLTGELFF
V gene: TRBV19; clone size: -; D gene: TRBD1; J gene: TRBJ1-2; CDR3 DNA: TGTGCCAGTAGGCCCCCCGGAACGGGACAGTCTTATGGCTACACCTTC; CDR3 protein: CASRPPGTGQSYGYTF
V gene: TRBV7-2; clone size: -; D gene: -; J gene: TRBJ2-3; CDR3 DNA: TGTGCCAGCGGGCAGGGGCCCACAGATACGCAGTATTTT; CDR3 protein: CASGQGPTDTQYF
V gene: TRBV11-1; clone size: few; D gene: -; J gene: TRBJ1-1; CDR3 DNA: TGTGCCAGCAGCTCTTACCGAGAGGCTTTCTTT; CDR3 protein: CASSSYREAFF
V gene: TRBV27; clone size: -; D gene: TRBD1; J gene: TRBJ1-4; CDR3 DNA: TGTGCCAGCAGGGCCTACAGGGGCGGGAAGGAAAAACTGTTTTTT; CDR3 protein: CASRAYRGGKEKLFF
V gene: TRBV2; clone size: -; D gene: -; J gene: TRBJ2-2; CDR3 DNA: TGTGCCAGCAGTAGGTGGCCTGCCGACACCGGGGAGCTGTTTTTT; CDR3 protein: CASSRWPADTGELFF
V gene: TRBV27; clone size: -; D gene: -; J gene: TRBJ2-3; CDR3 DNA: TGTGCCAGCAGTCCCCGGGGCTACACAGATACGCAGTATTTT; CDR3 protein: CASSPRGYTDTQYF
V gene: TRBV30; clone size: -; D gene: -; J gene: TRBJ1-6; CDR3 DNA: TGTGCCTGGAGGGGGGTGGGGGGCGTAGCCTCACCCCTCCACTTT; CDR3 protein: CAWRGVGGVASPLHF